This T cell receptor beta chain derives from a study of OX40 agonist ivuxolimab in advanced cancers. The overall study: Dose-escalation subjects each had hepatocellular carcinoma, melanoma, renal cell or head and neck cancer. Under the entry rules, prior anti-PD-1, anti-PD-L1 or anti-CTLA-4 therapy was allowed, and more than 35% had some.

Autoimmune disease history or systemic immunosuppression excluded patients. Worth noting for this clone: Its target is unknown.

TCRdb keeps only in-frame clones here, not all; method: immunoSEQ multiplex PCR. The data contain tens of thousands of clones, about 80% of them seen just once; the ten biggest clones take up 5% to 6%. The CDR3 totals 14 residues. Trimming took 3 bases from V and 2 from J; bases not matched to a gene: 2. The V gene's germline CDR1 is SEHNR and CDR2 FQNEAQ (reference sequence). Notes on the study in general: Clonal expansion among partial responders at 0.1-3.0 mg/kg ranked near the lowest.

J is TRBJ2-3 and V is TRBV7-9, with TRBD1 identical over 7 bases. The sample here was CD4+ or CD8+ T cells sorted from blood, taken in a trial of the OX40 agonist ivuxolimab. This receptor was obtained from an adult with an advanced solid tumor such as melanoma, head and neck, liver or kidney cancer. In DNA form, the CDR3 reads TGTGCCAGCAGCTTCGACAGGGTCACAGATACGCAGTATTTT. Its translation is CASSFDRVTDTQYF. The whole variable domain, remainder taken from reference TRBV7-9 and TRBJ2-3, is DTGVSQNPRHKITKRGQNVTFRCDPISEHNRLYWYRQTLGQGPEFLTYFQNEAQLEKSRLLSDRFSAERPKGSFSTLEIQRTEQGDSAMYLCASSFDRVTDTQYFGPGTRLTVL.